Below, one T cell receptor (beta chain) is given with its context. Original processing methods: Reference gene primers were amplified, and this amplification served to estimate nucleated cell counts. Assay used: immunoSEQ multiplex PCR; TCRdb lists only in-frame clones, some missing. V and J calls and clone size are those listed in that table; D and trimming were worked out from the DNA. Of approximately 200,000 clones listed, less than 95% are singletons. The data were taken from a study of blood T cell repertoires in COVID-19. CDR3 size: 13 residues. Germline V gene data show CDR1 as SGHAT and CDR2 as FQNNGV. V dropped 5 bases and J dropped 10 bases, with 12 bases sitting between them. Seattle patients were enrolled while actively infected and followed longitudinally.

The specimen sequenced was peripheral blood. The sequence came from a man aged 25 to 45 with COVID-19, enrolled during active disease. The rearrangement links TRBV11-2 to TRBJ1-6; D is possibly TRBD1 (5 bases). The CDR3 DNA sequence: TGTGCCAGCAGCGGACAACTGGGGTCACCCCTCCACTTT. Residues: CASSGQLGSPLHF.